The 19 T cell receptor beta chains given below trace back to one sample, sequenced in a study of beta chain features in type 1 diabetes. TCRB transcripts that were expressed got sequenced, as all of the isolated RNA had been reverse transcribed. Sequenced by immunoSEQ multiplex PCR; TCRdb stores in-frame clones only, minus some. In the table there are tens of thousands of clones, about 51% of which are singletons. Sequencing input: Tregs from blood. Source of these receptors: a woman under 30 in good health.

This clone occurred a few times. The chain carries TRBV2 and TRBJ2-1, with 7 positions matching TRBD2. The V gene's germline CDR1 is SNHLY and CDR2 FYNNEI. This CDR3 spans 12 amino acids. The V segment lost 8 bases and the J segment 7 bases; nucleotides outside the gene matches: 5. CDR3 in amino acids: CASGDYSNEQFF. The CDR3 DNA is TGTGCCAGCGGGGACTATTCGAATGAGCAGTTCTTC.

The CDR3 reads CASSPGTATDQPQHF. The CDR3, as DNA: TGTGCCAGCTCACCAGGGACAGCCACCGATCAGCCCCAGCATTTT. This sequence joins TRBV18 and TRBJ1-5; TRBD1 aligns across 7 bases. Looked up from germline, CDR1 is KGHSH and CDR2 is LQKENI. The CDR3 length is 15 residues. The J segment lost 5 bases and the V segment lost 2 bases, leaving 6 bases of the junction unmatched.

The chain recombines TRBV30 with TRBJ2-7; D is perhaps TRBD2 (5 bases). This CDR3 is built from 13 residues. V was cut by 4 bases and J by 4 bases, with 14 bases left in between. Looked up from germline, CDR1 is GTSNPN and CDR2 is SVGIG (reference sequence). The chain's CDR3 is CAWTREPRYEQYF. In nucleotides, the CDR3 is TGTGCCTGGACCCGGGAACCCCGTTACGAGCAGTACTTC. Full variable domain (rest looked up from reference TRBV30 and TRBJ2-7): SQTIHQWPATLVQPVGSPLSLECTVEGTSNPNLYWYRQAAGRGLQLLFYSVGIGQISSEVPQNLSASRPQDRQFILSSKKLLLSDSGFYLCAWTREPRYEQYFGPGTRLTVT.

This clone turned up a few times. V usage is TRBV2 and J usage is TRBJ1-5; 9 bases map to TRBD1. After removal of 5 bases from V and 7 bases from J, the junction contained 9 bases not matched to a gene. Germline CDR1 SNHLY, CDR2 FYNNEI. The CDR3 has 15 residues. In DNA, the CDR3 is TGTGCCAGCAGTACGTTGGGACAGGGCCAACAGCCCCAGCATTTT. Translation gives CASSTLGQGQQPQHF.

The chain couples TRBV30 to TRBJ2-3; 9 nucleotides align to TRBD2. Trimming took 2 bases from V and 1 from J; bases not matched to a gene: 1. CDR1 and CDR2 (germline): GTSNPN, SVGIG (reference sequence). There are 14 residues in the CDR3. The CDR3 spells CAWSRTSGTDTQYF. The CDR3 bases are TGTGCCTGGAGTAGGACTAGCGGCACAGATACGCAGTATTTT.

This chain connects TRBV12-2 to TRBJ2-6; TRBD1 is taken as the D call from the table, unchecked against the DNA. TRBV12-2 is a documented pseudogene. This CDR3 region has 14 residues. The CDR3 DNA is TGTGCAAGTCGGCTCGGGGACAGGACCAACGTCCTGACTTTC. It is translated as CASRLGDRTNVLTF.

This clone was counted between two and nine times. The chain carries TRBV27 and TRBJ2-1; unclear D gene. Trimming took off 6 bases at V and 7 bases at J, with 7 bases between the two ends. This CDR3 region has 11 residues. Germline loops: CDR1 MNHEY, CDR2 SMNVEV (reference sequence). In DNA form, the CDR3 reads TGTGCCAGCAGCCGGCGGAATGAGCAGTTCTTC. Its translation: CASSRRNEQFF.

This clone was recorded a few times. This chain uses TRBV6-6 with TRBJ1-2; 7 nucleotides align to TRBD1. The J segment lost 5 bases and the V segment lost 6 bases, leaving 6 bases of the junction unmatched. Germline V CDR1 and CDR2: MNHNY, SVGAGI (reference sequence). This CDR3 has 13 residues. This CDR3 is CASSRDRAYGYTF. The DNA of the CDR3 is TGTGCCAGCAGCCGCGACAGGGCTTATGGCTACACCTTC.

The chain recombines TRBV7-9 with TRBJ2-7, with D maybe TRBD2 (7 bases). Between the trimmed V and J ends, which lost 3 bases and 0 bases, there was a span of 18 bases. The CDR3 has 17 residues. Germline V CDR1 and CDR2: SEHNR, FQNEAQ (reference sequence). This CDR3 is CASSFQVGGLGSYEQYF. The CDR3 DNA sequence: TGTGCCAGCAGCTTTCAGGTGGGGGGGCTGGGCTCCTACGAGCAGTACTTC.

The chain is built from TRBV2 and TRBJ2-1; TRBD2 aligns across 14 bases. There are 14 residues in the CDR3. CDR1 and CDR2 (germline): SNHLY, FYNNEI. V shed 6 bases, J shed 8 bases, and the junction held 3 bases outside the gene matches. CDR3 coding DNA: TGTGCCAGCAGGAGACTAGCGGGGGGGGATGAGCAGTTCTTC. Translated, it gives CASRRLAGGDEQFF.

The CDR3 sequence is CASSPNRGNVTGELFF. The CDR3 nucleotides are TGCGCCAGCAGTCCCAACAGGGGTAATGTCACCGGGGAGCTGTTTTTT. J is TRBJ2-2 and V is TRBV23-1; 7 bases are a match to TRBD1. TRBV23-1 is known as an ORF, though its function is uncertain. J lost 4 bases, V lost 4 bases, and 9 bases had no gene match. This CDR3 has 16 residues.

This chain connects TRBV29-1 to TRBJ2-1; the match to TRBD2 covers 10 bases. There are 15 residues in the CDR3. V lost 3 bases to trimming and J lost 2 bases; unmatched junction nucleotides: 4. Germline CDR1 reads SQVTM; CDR2 reads ANQGSEA. In DNA form, the CDR3 reads TGCAGCGTTGACAGGAGCGGGAGGGCCTACAATGAGCAGTTCTTC. Amino acids: CSVDRSGRAYNEQFF.

This clone was detected only once. The V call is TRBV18, the J call TRBJ2-2; 14 bases align to TRBD2. Trimming cost V 3 bases and J 7 bases; bases outside gene matches: 10. The germline gives CDR1 KGHSH, CDR2 LQKENI. The CDR3 length is 18 residues. This chain's CDR3 is CASSPIGTSGRVDGELFF. As DNA, the CDR3 is TGTGCCAGCTCACCTATCGGGACTAGCGGGAGAGTCGACGGGGAGCTGTTTTTT.

This clone was seen a single time. V is TRBV28 and J is TRBJ1-2, with 12 nucleotides matching TRBD1. V was clipped by 6 bases and J by 4 bases; unmatched bases: 9. The CDR3 runs to 16 residues. CDR1 and CDR2 (germline): MDHEN, SYDVKM. Written as DNA, the CDR3 is TGTGCCAGCAGGGGGACCGGGACAGGGGGCGGCTATGGCTACACCTTC. Protein product: CASRGTGTGGGYGYTF.

A few counts support this clone. This chain connects TRBV19 to TRBJ2-7, with TRBD2 matching 8 bases. Germline CDR1 reads LNHDA; CDR2 reads SQIVND (reference sequence). The ends lost 3 bases at V and 3 bases at J; junction bases unmatched: 4. This CDR3 spans 14 amino acids. This chain's CDR3 is CASSIQREYYEQYF. The CDR3 DNA sequence: TGTGCCAGTAGTATCCAGCGGGAGTACTACGAGCAGTACTTC.

This clone was seen a single time. The chain uses TRBV4-3 and TRBJ2-7; TRBD2 matches 12 bases. The V segment lost 1 base and the J segment 6 bases; nucleotides outside the gene matches: 10. The V gene's germline CDR1 is LGHNA and CDR2 YSLEER. The CDR3 is 17 amino acids. The CDR3 protein is CASSQGTSGIRAREQYF. CDR3 nucleotide sequence: TGCGCCAGCAGCCAAGGGACTAGCGGGATTAGGGCCCGCGAGCAGTACTTC.

The chain recombines TRBV4-1 with TRBJ1-1; maybe TRBD1 (5 bases). This CDR3 contains 17 residues. Germline V gene lookup returns CDR1 MGHRA and CDR2 YSYEKL. V shed 4 bases and J shed 6 bases, with 24 bases lying between them. CDR3 coding DNA: TGCGCCAGCAGCCTAATAGACAGCCCCGGAAAGTACGCTGAAGCTTTCTTT. It yields the protein CASSLIDSPGKYAEAFF.

CDR3 coding DNA: TGTGCCAGCAGCAGCATAGCGGGAGCGGTAGAGCAGTACTTC. This codes for CASSSIAGAVEQYF. The gene calls are TRBV7-9 and TRBJ2-5; 9 positions match TRBD2. V was clipped by 5 bases and J by 11 bases; unmatched bases: 12. The CDR3 length is 14 residues. In germline, CDR1 is SEHNR, CDR2 FQNEAQ (reference sequence).

This sequence joins TRBV28 and TRBJ2-3; D is ambiguous. The CDR3 is 15 amino acids. V was clipped by 5 bases and J by 4 bases, with 16 bases between them. Germline CDR1 MDHEN, CDR2 SYDVKM. The CDR3 DNA reads TGTGCCAGCAGTAGGCAGGAAGCTGGTCCAGATACGCAGTATTTT. Its translation: CASSRQEAGPDTQYF. Variable domain in full (rest from reference TRBV28 and TRBJ2-3): DVKVTQSSRYLVKRTGEKVFLECVQDMDHENMFWYRQDPGLGLRLIYFSYDVKMKEKGDIPEGYSVSREKKERFSLILESASTNQTSMYLCASSRQEAGPDTQYFGPGTRLTVL.